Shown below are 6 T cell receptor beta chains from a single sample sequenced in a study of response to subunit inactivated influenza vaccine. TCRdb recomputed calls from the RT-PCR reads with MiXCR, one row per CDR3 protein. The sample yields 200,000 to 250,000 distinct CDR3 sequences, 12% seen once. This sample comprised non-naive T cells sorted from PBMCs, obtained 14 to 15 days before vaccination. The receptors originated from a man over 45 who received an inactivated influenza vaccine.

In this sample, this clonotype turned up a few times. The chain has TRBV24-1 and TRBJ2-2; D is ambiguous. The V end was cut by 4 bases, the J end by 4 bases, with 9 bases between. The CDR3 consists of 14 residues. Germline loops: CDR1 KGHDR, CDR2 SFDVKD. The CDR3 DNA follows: TGTGCCACCAGTGAGCGGACGGCCACCGGGGAGCTGTTTTTT. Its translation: CATSERTATGELFF.

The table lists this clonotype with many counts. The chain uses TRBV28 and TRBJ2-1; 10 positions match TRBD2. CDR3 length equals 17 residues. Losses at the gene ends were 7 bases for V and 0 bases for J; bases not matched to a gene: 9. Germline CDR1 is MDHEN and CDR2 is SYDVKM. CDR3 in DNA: TGTGCCAGCAATAGCGGGGGGCTTGCCATCTCCTACAATGAGCAGTTCTTC. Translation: CASNSGGLAISYNEQFF.

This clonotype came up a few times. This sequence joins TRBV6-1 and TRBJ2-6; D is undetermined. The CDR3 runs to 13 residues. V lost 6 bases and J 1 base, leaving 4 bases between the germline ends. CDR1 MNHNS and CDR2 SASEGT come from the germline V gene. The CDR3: CASRPSGANVLTF. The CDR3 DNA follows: TGTGCCAGCAGGCCTTCTGGGGCCAACGTCCTGACTTTC.

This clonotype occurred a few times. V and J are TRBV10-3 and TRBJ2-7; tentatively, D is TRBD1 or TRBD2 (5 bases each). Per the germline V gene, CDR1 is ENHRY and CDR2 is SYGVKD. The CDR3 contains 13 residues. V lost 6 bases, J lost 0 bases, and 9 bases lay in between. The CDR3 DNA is TGTGCCATCAGGGGACGGGACTCCTACGAGCAGTACTTC. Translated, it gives CAIRGRDSYEQYF.

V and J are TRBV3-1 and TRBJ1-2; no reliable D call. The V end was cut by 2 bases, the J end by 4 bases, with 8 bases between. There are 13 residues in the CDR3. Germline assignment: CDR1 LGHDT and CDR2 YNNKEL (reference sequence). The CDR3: CASSQYQVYGYTF. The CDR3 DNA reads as TGTGCCAGCAGCCAATATCAGGTCTATGGCTACACCTTC.

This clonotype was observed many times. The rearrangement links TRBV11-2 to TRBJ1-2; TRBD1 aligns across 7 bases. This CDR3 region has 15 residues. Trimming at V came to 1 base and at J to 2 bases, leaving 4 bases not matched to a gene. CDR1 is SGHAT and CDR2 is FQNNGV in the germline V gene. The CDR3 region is CASSLALQGNYGYTF. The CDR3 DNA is TGTGCCAGCAGCTTAGCCCTACAGGGGAACTATGGCTACACCTTC.